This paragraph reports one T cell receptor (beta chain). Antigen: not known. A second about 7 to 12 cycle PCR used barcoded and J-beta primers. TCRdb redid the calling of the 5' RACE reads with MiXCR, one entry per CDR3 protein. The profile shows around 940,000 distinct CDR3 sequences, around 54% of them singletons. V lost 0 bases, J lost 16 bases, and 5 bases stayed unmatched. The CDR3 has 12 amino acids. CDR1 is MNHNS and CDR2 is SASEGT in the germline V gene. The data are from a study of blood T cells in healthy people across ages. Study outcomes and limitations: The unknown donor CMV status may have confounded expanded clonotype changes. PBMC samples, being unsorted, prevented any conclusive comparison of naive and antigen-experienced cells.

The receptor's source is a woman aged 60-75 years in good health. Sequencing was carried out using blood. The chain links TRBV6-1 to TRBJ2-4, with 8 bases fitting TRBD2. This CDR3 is CASSEALAGRYF. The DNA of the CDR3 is TGTGCCAGCAGTGAAGCCTTAGCGGGAAGATACTTC.